This T cell receptor beta chain was captured in a study of blood T cell repertoires in COVID-19. Study-wide background: PBMCs, B-cell-depleted T cells, or T cells provided the cDNA or gDNA that made up the material.

The method was immunoSEQ multiplex PCR; TCRdb's version includes in-frame clones alone and lacks a portion of them. Here the sample spans about 220,000 clones, roughly 82% being singletons. V was pared by 4 bases and J by 6 bases, with 12 bases between. The CDR3 totals 13 residues. Germline assignment: CDR1 MGHDK and CDR2 SYGVNS. In this sample, this clone turned up once. The sequence derives from a man aged 45 to 65 with active or convalescent COVID-19. Sequenced input: peripheral blood. The chain uses TRBV25-1 and TRBJ1-2, with D possibly being TRBD1 (5 bases). Here the CDR3 reads CASSVWGADGYTF. CDR3 sequence (DNA): TGTGCCAGCAGTGTCTGGGGCGCGGATGGCTACACCTTC.